This record concerns one TCR beta chain sequence. The antigen remains unidentified. Given a much more abundant clone one base away, this may be a read error. The investigators amplified TCR beta CDR3 regions from RNA transcripts. Using the HTBI primer set, a first-round RT-PCR was run on the TCR CDR3. TCRdb recomputed calls from the multiplex PCR reads with MiXCR, one row per CDR3 protein. The sample lists about 300,000 distinct CDR3 sequences, roughly an eighth seen once, with 7.9% in the top ten. This entry comes from a study of T cells in Graves' hyperthyroidism and ophthalmopathy. Study conclusions and caveats: Ophthalmopathy stood apart from stable hyperthyroidism in a 13 V-J model.

Not enrolled were patients with uncontrolled infection, other autoimmune disease, pregnancy or lactation. Fresh peripheral blood, 10 ml, yielded the PBMCs. The CDR3 runs to 14 residues. The trim removed 5 bases at V and 5 bases at J, leaving 7 bases unmatched. Per germline, CDR1 SNHLY and CDR2 FYNNEI. This chain joins TRBV2 and TRBJ1-1; TRBD1 agrees at 8 bases. This TCR derives from a woman between 40 and 55 years old with Graves' hyperthyroidism. The sequenced material came from blood. CDR3 sequence (DNA): TGTGCCAGCAGTCGGACAGGGAGGGAAACTGAAGCTTTCTTT. As protein: CASSRTGRETEAFF.